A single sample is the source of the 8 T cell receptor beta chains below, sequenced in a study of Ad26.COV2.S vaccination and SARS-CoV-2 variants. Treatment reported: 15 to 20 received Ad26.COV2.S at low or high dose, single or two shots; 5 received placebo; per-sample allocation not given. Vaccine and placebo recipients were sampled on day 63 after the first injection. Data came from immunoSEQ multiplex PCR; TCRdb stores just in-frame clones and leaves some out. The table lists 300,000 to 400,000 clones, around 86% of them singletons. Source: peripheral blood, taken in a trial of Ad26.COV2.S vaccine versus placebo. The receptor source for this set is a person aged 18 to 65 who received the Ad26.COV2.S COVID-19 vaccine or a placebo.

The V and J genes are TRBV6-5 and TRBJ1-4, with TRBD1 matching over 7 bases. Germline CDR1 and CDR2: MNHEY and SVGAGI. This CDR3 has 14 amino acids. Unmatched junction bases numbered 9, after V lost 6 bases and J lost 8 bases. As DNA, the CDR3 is TGTGCCAGCAGACCCGGCGGAGGGGGCGAAAAACTGTTTTTT. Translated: CASRPGGGGEKLFF.

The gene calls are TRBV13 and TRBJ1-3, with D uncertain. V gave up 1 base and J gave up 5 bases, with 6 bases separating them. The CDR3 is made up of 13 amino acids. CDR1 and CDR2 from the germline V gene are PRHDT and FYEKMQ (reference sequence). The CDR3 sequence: CASSLDWRNTIYF. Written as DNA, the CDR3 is TGTGCCAGCAGCTTAGACTGGAGAAACACCATATATTTT.

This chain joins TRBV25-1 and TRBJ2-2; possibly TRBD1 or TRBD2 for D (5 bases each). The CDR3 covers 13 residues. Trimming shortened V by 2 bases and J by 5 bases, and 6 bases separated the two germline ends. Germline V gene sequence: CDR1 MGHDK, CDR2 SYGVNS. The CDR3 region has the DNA TGTGCCAGCAGTGAAGGGGGAACCGGGGAGCTGTTTTTT. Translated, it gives CASSEGGTGELFF.

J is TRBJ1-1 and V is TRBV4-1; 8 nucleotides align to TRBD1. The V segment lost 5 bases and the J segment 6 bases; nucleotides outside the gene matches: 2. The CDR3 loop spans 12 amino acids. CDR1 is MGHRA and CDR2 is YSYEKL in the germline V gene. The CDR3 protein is CASSDRGAEAFF. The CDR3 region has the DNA TGCGCCAGCAGCGACAGGGGCGCTGAAGCTTTCTTT.

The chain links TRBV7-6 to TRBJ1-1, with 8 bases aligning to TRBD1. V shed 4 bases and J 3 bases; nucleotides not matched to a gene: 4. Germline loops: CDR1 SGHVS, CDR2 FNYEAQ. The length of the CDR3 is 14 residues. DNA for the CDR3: TGTGCCAGCAGCTGGAAGACAGGGGACACTGAAGCTTTCTTT. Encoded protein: CASSWKTGDTEAFF.

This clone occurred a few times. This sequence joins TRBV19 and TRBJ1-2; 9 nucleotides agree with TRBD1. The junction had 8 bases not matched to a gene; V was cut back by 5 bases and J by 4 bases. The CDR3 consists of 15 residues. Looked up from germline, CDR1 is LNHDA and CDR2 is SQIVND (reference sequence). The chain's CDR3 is CASSPGQGIPYGYTF. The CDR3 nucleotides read TGTGCCAGTAGTCCTGGACAGGGGATTCCCTATGGCTACACCTTC.

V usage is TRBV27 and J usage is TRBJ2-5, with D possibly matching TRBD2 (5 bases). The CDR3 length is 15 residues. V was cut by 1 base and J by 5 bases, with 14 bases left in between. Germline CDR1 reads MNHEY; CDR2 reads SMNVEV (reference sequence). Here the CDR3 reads CASSLYVATRETQYF. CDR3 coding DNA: TGTGCCAGCAGTTTATACGTAGCGACCCGGGAGACCCAGTACTTC.

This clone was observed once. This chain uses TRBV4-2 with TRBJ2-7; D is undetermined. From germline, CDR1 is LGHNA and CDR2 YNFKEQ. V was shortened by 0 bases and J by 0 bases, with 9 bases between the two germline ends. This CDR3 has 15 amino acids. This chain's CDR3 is CASSQDPTVSYEQYF. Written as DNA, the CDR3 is TGTGCCAGCAGCCAAGATCCCACAGTCTCCTACGAGCAGTACTTC.